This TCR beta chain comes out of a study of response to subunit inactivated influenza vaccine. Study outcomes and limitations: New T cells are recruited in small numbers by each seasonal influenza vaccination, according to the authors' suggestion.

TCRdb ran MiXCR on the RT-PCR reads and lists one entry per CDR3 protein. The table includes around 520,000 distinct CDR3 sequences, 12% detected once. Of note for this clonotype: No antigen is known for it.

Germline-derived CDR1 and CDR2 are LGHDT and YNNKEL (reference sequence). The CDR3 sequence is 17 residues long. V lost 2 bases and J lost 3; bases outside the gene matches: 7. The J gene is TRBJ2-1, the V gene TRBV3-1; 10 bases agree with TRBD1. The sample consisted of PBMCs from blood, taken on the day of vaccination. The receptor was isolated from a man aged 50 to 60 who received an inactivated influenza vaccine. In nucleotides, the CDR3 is TGTGCCAGCAGCCAATTCGGACAGGGGGTTTACTACAATGAGCAGTTCTTC. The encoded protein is CASSQFGQGVYYNEQFF.